The T cell receptor (beta chain) described here comes from a study of blood T cell repertoires in COVID-19. Adults between roughly 18 and 95 years of age took part from fewer than 30 US areas. CDR3 length equals 15 residues. The V and J ends lost 6 bases and 4 bases respectively, with 15 bases between them. Germline CDR1 and CDR2: MNHEY and SVGAGI. Here immunoSEQ multiplex PCR was the method, and the copy in TCRdb shows in-frame clones only, minus some. The data hold some 400,000 clones, with roughly 90% observed a single time. V is TRBV6-5 and J is TRBJ1-4; D gene unclear. Sequencing input: PBMCs or T cells enriched from blood (not recorded which). This receptor was identified in a woman aged 40-49 years who had been exposed to COVID-19. As DNA, the CDR3 is TGTGCCAGCAGATCTAATACTCTTAGTAATGAAAAACTGTTTTTT. Protein product: CASRSNTLSNEKLFF.